The TCR beta chain described here comes from a study of vaccination effects on CD4 cells after COVID-19. Points from the study as a whole: Few convalescent patients and no early post-infection timepoints were included in the study. After vaccination, at late timepoints, clones induced by infection and by vaccine contracted markedly. Convalescent patients' post-vaccine spike repertoire was mostly distinct vaccine-induced clones.

ViraFEST used viral peptide pools to expand antigen-specific CD4+ T cells before sequencing. Culture lasted about ten days before CD4+ T cell isolation. The person's infection with SARS-CoV-2, confirmed by PCR, took place between March and December 2020. On both days 3 and 7, half of the culture medium was replaced with IL-2 medium. The data were produced by immunoSEQ multiplex PCR, yet TCRdb's version contains in-frame clones alone and is incomplete. The profile shows about 19,000 clones, around 74% of them singletons. Turning to this clone: Its antigen is undetermined.

The V and J ends lost 0 bases and 1 base respectively, with 7 bases between them. Germline loops: CDR1 SGHRS, CDR2 YFSETQ. The CDR3 extends over 14 amino acids. This clonotype was sampled from a human donor who had a prior SARS-CoV-2 infection. The chain joins TRBV5-1 to TRBJ1-1; D is uncertain. Sequencing used CD4+ T cells from PBMCs cultured with SARS-CoV-2 spike peptides, obtained before COVID-19 vaccination. Here the CDR3 DNA reads TGCGCCAGCAGCTTGGCCTACCAGAACACTGAAGCTTTCTTT. Its translation is CASSLAYQNTEAFF.